This T cell receptor beta chain was sequenced during a study of CD4 T cells in relation to SARS-CoV-2 and coronaviruses. Study as a whole: ViraFEST: roughly 10-day antigen culture of PBMCs, then TCR beta CDR3 sequencing. Study-wide results and limits: Monoreactive clones expanded significantly more to SARS-CoV-2 than crossreactive clones did.

On this clone: Its target is not known.

CD4+ T cells from unexposed donors were obtained before the COVID-19 pandemic (2011-2018). After about 11 days of culture, CD4+ T cells were isolated. Unexposed-donor CD4+ T cells were probed with SARS-CoV-2 S/N and four cold-coronavirus spikes, cells permitting. Cultures held some 1.8 million PBMCs per well with about 10 IU/ml IL-2. Using immunoSEQ multiplex PCR, the repertoire was profiled, and TCRdb retains in-frame clones only, with some absent. This sample yields about 22,000 clones, of which over 70% are seen a single time; approximately 16% belongs to the top ten. The CDR3 is 12 amino acids. V was trimmed by 4 bases and J by 3 bases, leaving 7 bases between them. Germline V gene lookup returns CDR1 LGHDT and CDR2 YNNKEL (reference sequence).

This sequence originates from a human donor in good health. Sequencing was done on a sample of CD4+ T cells from PBMCs, cultured in vitro. The chain uses TRBV3-1 (or the pseudogene TRBV3-2) and TRBJ2-7; the D is unclear. Here the CDR3 reads CASSRRHYEQYF. CDR3 bases: TGTGCCAGCAGCCGTCGACACTACGAGCAGTACTTC.